This TCR beta chain is from a study of beta chain features in type 1 diabetes. Expressed TCRB transcripts were sequenced, since all the RNA that had been isolated was reverse transcribed. Data came from immunoSEQ multiplex PCR; TCRdb stores just in-frame clones and leaves some out. The sample has around 180,000 clones, approximately 7.8% seen once. General study points: There was a moderate but significant shortening of TCRB CDR3s in all four CD4+ subsets of Type 1 diabetes patients. PCR might favor shorter templates, but any such skew would affect patients and controls equally.

Each population that was sorted was more than 95% pure. As concerns this clone: Its antigen is undetermined.

The CDR3 spans 15 residues. The germline CDR1 and CDR2 sequences are MNHNS and SASEGT. V was cut by 7 bases and J by 3 bases, with 15 bases left in between. Sequenced material: central memory CD4+ T cells from blood. The V and J genes are TRBV6-1 and TRBJ1-4, with D possibly TRBD1 on 5 matching bases. The TCR sequence derives from a woman in her 40s with type 1 diabetes. The CDR3 DNA reads as TGTGCCAGCATTCCGAATGGGGCGCCTAATGAAAAACTGTTTTTT. This gives the protein CASIPNGAPNEKLFF.